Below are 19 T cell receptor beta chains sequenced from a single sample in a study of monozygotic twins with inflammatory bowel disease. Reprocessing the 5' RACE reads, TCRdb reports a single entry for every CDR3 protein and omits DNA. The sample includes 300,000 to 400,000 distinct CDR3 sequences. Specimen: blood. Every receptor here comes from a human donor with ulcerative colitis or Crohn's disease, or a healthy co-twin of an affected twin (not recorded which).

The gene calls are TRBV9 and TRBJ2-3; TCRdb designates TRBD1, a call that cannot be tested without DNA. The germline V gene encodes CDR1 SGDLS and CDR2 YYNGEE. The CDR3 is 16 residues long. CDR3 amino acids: CASSVLGGQAADTQYF. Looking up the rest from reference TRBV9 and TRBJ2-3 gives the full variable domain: DSGVTQTPKHLITATGQRVTLRCSPRSGDLSVYWYQQSLDQGLQFLIQYYNGEERAKGNILERFSAQQFPDLHSELNLSSLELGDSALYFCASSVLGGQAADTQYFGPGTRLTVL.

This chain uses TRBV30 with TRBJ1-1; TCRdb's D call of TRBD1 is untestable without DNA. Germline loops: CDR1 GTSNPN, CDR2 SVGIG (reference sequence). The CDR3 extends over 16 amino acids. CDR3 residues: CAWSVPGTRRGTEAFF.

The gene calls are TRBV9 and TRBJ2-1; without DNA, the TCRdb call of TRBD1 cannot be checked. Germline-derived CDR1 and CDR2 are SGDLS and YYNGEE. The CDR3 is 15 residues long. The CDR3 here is CASSFTGLLYNEQFF. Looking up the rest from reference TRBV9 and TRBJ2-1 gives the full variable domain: DSGVTQTPKHLITATGQRVTLRCSPRSGDLSVYWYQQSLDQGLQFLIQYYNGEERAKGNILERFSAQQFPDLHSELNLSSLELGDSALYFCASSFTGLLYNEQFFGPGTRLTVL.

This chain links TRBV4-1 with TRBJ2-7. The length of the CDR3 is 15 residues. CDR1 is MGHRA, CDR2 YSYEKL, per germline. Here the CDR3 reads CASSPSPALIYEQYF.

CDR3 sequence reads: CSAQGQLDTEAFF. The genes are TRBV20-1 and TRBJ1-1. This CDR3 has 13 residues. CDR1 is DFQATT, CDR2 SNEGSKA, per germline (reference sequence).

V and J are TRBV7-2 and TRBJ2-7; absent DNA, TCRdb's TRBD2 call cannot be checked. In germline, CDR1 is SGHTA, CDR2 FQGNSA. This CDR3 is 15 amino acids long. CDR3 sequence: CASSLAPAGLGEQYF.

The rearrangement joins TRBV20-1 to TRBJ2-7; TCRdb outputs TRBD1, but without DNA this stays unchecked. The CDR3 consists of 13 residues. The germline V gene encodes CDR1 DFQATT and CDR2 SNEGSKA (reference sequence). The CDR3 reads CSADQGPSYEQYF.

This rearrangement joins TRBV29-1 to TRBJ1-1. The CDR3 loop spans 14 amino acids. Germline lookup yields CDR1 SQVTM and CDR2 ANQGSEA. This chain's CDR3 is CSVVSLHLNTEAFF.

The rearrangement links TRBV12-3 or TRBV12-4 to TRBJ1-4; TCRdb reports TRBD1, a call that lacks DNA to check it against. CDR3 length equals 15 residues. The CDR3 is CASSRADRGNEKLFF.

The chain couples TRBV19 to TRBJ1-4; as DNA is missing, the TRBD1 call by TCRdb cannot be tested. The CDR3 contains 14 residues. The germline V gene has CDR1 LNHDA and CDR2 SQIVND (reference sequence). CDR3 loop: CASSRDSFNEKLFF.

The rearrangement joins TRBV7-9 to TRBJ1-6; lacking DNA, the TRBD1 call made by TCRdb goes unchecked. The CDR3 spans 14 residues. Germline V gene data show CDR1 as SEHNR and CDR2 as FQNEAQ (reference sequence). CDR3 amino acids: CASRNRDVGSPLHF. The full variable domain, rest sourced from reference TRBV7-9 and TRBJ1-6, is DTGVSQNPRHKITKRGQNVTFRCDPISEHNRLYWYRQTLGQGPEFLTYFQNEAQLEKSRLLSDRFSAERPKGSFSTLEIQRTEQGDSAMYLCASRNRDVGSPLHFGNGTRLTVT.

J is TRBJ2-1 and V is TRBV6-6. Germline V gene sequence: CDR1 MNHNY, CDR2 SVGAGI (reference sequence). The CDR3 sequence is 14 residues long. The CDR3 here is CASSYSRGNNEQFF.

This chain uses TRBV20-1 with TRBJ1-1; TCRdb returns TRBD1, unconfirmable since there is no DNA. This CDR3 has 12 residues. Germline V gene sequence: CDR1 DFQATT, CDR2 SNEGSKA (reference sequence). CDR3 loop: CSAVTGEREAFF.

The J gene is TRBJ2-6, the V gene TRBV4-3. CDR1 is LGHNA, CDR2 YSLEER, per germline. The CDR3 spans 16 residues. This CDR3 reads CASSQEGTSGANVLTF.

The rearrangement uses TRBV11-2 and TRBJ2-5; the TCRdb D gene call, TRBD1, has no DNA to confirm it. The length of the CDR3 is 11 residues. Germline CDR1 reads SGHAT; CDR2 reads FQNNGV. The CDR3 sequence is CASSLQGPQYF.

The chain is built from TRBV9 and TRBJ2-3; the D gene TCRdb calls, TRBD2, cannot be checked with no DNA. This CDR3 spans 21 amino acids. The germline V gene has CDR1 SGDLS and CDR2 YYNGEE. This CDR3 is CASSLRGQLAGADPSTDTQYF.

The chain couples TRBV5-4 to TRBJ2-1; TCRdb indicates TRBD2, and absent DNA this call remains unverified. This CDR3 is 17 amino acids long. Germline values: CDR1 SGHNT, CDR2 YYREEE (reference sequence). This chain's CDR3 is CASSSGRPGLAGGNEFF.

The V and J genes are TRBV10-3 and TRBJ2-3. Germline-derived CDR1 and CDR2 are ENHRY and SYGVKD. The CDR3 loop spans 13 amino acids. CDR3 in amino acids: CAISEEVTDTQYF.

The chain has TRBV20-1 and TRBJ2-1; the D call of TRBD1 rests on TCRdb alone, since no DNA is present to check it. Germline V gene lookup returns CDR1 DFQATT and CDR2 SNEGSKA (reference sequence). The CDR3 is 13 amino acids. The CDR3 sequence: CSAMDTTYNEQFF.